A single sample is the source of the 15 T cell receptor beta chains below, sequenced in a study of T cell responses to AZD1222 COVID-19 vaccine. Assay: immunoSEQ multiplex PCR; the TCRdb copy retains only in-frame clones and omits some. The sample carries over 110,000 clones, around nine tenths recorded once. Sequencing used peripheral blood, obtained 28 days after the second AZD1222 dose. These receptors were obtained from an adult who received the AZD1222 COVID-19 vaccine.

The V and J genes are TRBV3-1 (or the pseudogene TRBV3-2) and TRBJ2-1, with D tentatively TRBD1 (5 bases). The CDR3 runs to 13 residues. V was shortened by 1 base and J by 15 bases, with 16 bases between the two germline ends. The germline V gene encodes CDR1 LGHDT and CDR2 YNNKEL (reference sequence). CDR3 sequence: CASSQAFQGQRFF. CDR3 nucleotide sequence: TGTGCCAGCAGCCAAGCATTTCAGGGTCAGAGGTTCTTC.

The chain carries TRBV6-5 and TRBJ1-4; D is unresolved. V was cut by 8 bases and J by 5 bases, with 12 bases left in between. Germline V gene lookup returns CDR1 MNHEY and CDR2 SVGAGI. The CDR3 is made up of 13 amino acids. CDR3 loop: CASAARTNEKLFF. The CDR3 coding sequence is TGTGCCAGCGCGGCCAGAACAAATGAAAAACTGTTTTTT.

This clone turned up a few times. This chain links TRBV28 with TRBJ1-2; tentative D call: TRBD1 (6 bases). CDR1 and CDR2 (germline): MDHEN, SYDVKM. V dropped 4 bases and J dropped 3 bases, with 9 bases sitting between them. The CDR3 has 13 amino acids. The CDR3 DNA is TGTGCCAGCAGTTCTTCAGGGGACTATGGCTACACCTTC. It specifies CASSSSGDYGYTF.

A single count supports this clone. This chain links TRBV10-3 with TRBJ2-3; weak D call: TRBD2 (5 bases). This CDR3 comprises 14 residues. Germline V gene lookup returns CDR1 ENHRY and CDR2 SYGVKD. The V end lost 0 bases, the J end lost 5 bases, and 9 bases lay between the germline ends. This CDR3 is CAISESYGEDTQYF. The CDR3 DNA sequence: TGTGCCATCAGTGAGTCCTACGGGGAAGATACGCAGTATTTT.

The chain couples TRBV12-5 to TRBJ1-2, with a possible D match to TRBD1 (6 bases). V was pared by 1 base and J by 7 bases, with 13 bases between. CDR3 length: 14 amino acids. Germline CDR1 LGHNT, CDR2 FRNRAP. CDR3 nucleotide sequence: TGTGCTAGTGGTTTGGGGGGGCGCGGGACTGGCTACACCTTC. Translating gives CASGLGGRGTGYTF.

The chain has TRBV19 and TRBJ1-4; D possibly corresponds to TRBD1 (6 bases). The V gene lost 5 bases and the J gene lost 3 bases, with 10 bases spanning the gap. Germline V CDR1 and CDR2: LNHDA, SQIVND (reference sequence). CDR3 size: 14 residues. The CDR3 DNA follows: TGTGCCAGTAGTCGGACAGACCCTAATGAAAAACTGTTTTTT. Protein sequence: CASSRTDPNEKLFF.

J is TRBJ1-1 and V is TRBV5-1; 12 bases align to TRBD1. The J segment lost 5 bases and the V segment lost 8 bases, leaving 16 bases of the junction unmatched. Germline lookup yields CDR1 SGHRS and CDR2 YFSETQ. This CDR3 spans 17 amino acids. The CDR3 sequence: CASRATGTGGSGTEAFF. The DNA of the CDR3 is TGCGCCAGTCGTGCTACCGGGACAGGGGGCTCGGGGACTGAAGCTTTCTTT.

The chain carries TRBV18 and TRBJ2-7; D remains ambiguous. Germline CDR1 is KGHSH and CDR2 is LQKENI. Trimming removed 2 bases at V and 2 bases at J, with 7 bases between. This CDR3 has 13 residues. CDR3 amino acids: CASSPGRAYEQYF. In DNA form, the CDR3 reads TGTGCCAGCTCACCAGGTAGAGCCTACGAGCAGTACTTC.

This clone occurred a few times. The chain joins TRBV6-4 to TRBJ1-1; D is unclear. Germline CDR1 reads MRHNA; CDR2 reads SNTAGT. Trimming took 6 bases from V and 1 from J, leaving 9 bases between them. The CDR3 totals 13 residues. In DNA, the CDR3 is TGTGCCAGCAGCGAAAATTGGAACACTGAAGCTTTCTTT. Protein sequence: CASSENWNTEAFF.

The chain is built from TRBV2 and TRBJ1-5; 9 bases align to TRBD1. Trimming removed 4 bases from V and 1 base from J; junction bases left unmatched: 14. The CDR3 covers 19 residues. Germline CDR1 is SNHLY and CDR2 is FYNNEI. The CDR3 region has the DNA TGTGCCAGCAGTGGAGGCCCCGGGACAGGGAGGATCAGCAATCAGCCCCAGCATTTT. It is translated as CASSGGPGTGRISNQPQHF.

The V and J genes are TRBV27 and TRBJ2-2; D call uncertain. V lost 3 bases and J 4 bases, leaving 6 bases between the germline ends. In germline, CDR1 is MNHEY, CDR2 SMNVEV (reference sequence). The CDR3 covers 13 residues. The CDR3 region is CASSFLGTGELFF. CDR3 DNA sequence: TGTGCCAGCAGTTTCCTAGGCACCGGGGAGCTGTTTTTT.

The chain carries TRBV10-2 and TRBJ1-6; D possibly corresponds to TRBD1 (5 bases). CDR1 and CDR2 from the germline V gene are WSHSY and SAAADI. The CDR3 covers 17 residues. Trimming took off 8 bases at V and 7 bases at J, with 24 bases between the two ends. CDR3 sequence reads: CASQPIRGASLNSPLHF. CDR3 sequence (DNA): TGCGCCAGCCAGCCCATTCGAGGGGCTTCATTGAATTCACCCCTCCACTTT.

The chain carries TRBV15 and TRBJ2-1; D uncertain. The germline gives CDR1 LNHNV, CDR2 YYDKDF (reference sequence). The CDR3 is 12 amino acids. Trimming shortened V by 0 bases and J by 8 bases, and 5 bases separated the two germline ends. The CDR3 nucleotides read TGTGCCACCAGCAGAGATACATATGAGCAGTTCTTC. It specifies CATSRDTYEQFF.

V and J are TRBV6-5 and TRBJ2-5, with 10 positions matching TRBD1. The junction had 8 bases not matched to a gene; V was cut back by 7 bases and J by 6 bases. CDR1 is MNHEY, CDR2 SVGAGI, per germline. The CDR3 consists of 14 residues. CDR3 DNA: TGTGCCAGCATCCCTTGGGACAGGGGACAGACCCAGTACTTC. Translation: CASIPWDRGQTQYF.

This clone showed up just a few times. This sequence joins TRBV10-2 and TRBJ1-1; D perhaps matches TRBD1 (5 bases). The CDR3 spans 13 residues. V lost 8 bases, J lost 5 bases, and 15 bases lay in between. Germline loops: CDR1 WSHSY, CDR2 SAAADI. CDR3 in DNA: TGCGCCAGCGGGGGTCGGGGGGATACTGAAGCTTTCTTT. Its protein product is CASGGRGDTEAFF.